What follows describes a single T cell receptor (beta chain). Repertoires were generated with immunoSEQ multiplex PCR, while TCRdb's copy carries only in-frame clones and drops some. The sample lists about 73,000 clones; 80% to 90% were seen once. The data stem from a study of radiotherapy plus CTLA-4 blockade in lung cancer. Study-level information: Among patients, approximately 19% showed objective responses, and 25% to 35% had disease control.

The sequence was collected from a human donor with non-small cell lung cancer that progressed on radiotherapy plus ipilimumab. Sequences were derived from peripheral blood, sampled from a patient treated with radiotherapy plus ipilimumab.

CDR3 protein: CASSPGIGGEKLFF. In DNA form, the CDR3 reads TGTGCCAGCAGCCCAGGCATTGGGGGGGAAAAACTGTTTTTT. The rearrangement joins TRBV7-9 to TRBJ1-4, with D possibly TRBD1 on 5 matching bases. Per germline, CDR1 SEHNR and CDR2 FQNEAQ (reference sequence). Trimming shortened V by 5 bases and J by 8 bases, and 15 bases separated the two germline ends. The CDR3 contains 14 residues.